This paragraph reports one TCR beta chain. Its specific antigen is unknown. No quality values exist for individual bases; no much larger clone is one base distant. There are 15 amino acids in the CDR3, from cysteine to phenylalanine inclusive. Only the CDR3 DNA is retained, 45 bases long and in frame from the first base. The junction carries 11 bases between V and J, which are trimmed by 0 bases and 5 bases respectively. From the germline V gene, CDR1 is LGHNA and CDR2 is YSLEER. This specimen comes from a study of blood T cell repertoires in COVID-19 (dated by TCRdb to 2020 to 2022). Turning to the overall study: Samples from collaborators originated in the United States, Italy and Spain and spanned both the acute and convalescent phases of COVID-19. The prospective study material was composed of cDNA or gDNA derived from T cells, B-cell-depleted T cells, or PBMCs. Subjects who had been exposed to COVID-19, were actively infected with it, or had recovered from it provided the deeply sampled blood TCRbeta repertoires that made up the dataset. The repertoires were made available in a free public database intended to serve as a resource for research on the immune response to SARS-CoV-2. Samples came from the ongoing ImmuneRACE study (first 160 participants) plus 1,254 subjects from 6 global collaborators. A de-identified subject ID, COVID-19 status, age in years and sex were almost always included in the sample metadata. HLA class I and class II types, where available, came from metadata supplied by the sample provider rather than from assay-based typing.

The collaborating institutions used their own protocols to collect whole blood in K2EDTA tubes. For TCRbeta analysis, collaborators shipped samples in one of three forms: frozen whole blood, isolated PBMCs, or DNA extracted from either of those sample types. The paper's findings and limits, for the study overall: Clinical and demographic metadata were provided uncurated, with the amount varying by source and participant.

TCRbeta CDR3 regions were amplified from genomic DNA using the immunoSEQ Assay, a bias-controlled multiplex PCR. As for how the authors treated the data: The number of nucleated cells in each sample was estimated by amplification of reference gene primers within the assay. To quantify the absolute abundance of each unique TCRbeta CDR3 rearrangement, sequence reads were collapsed and filtered. Productive Simpson clonality was computed per sample as the square root of Simpson's diversity index over productive rearrangements. Here the immuneACCESS table is served through TCRdb, limited to in-frame sequences with V and J called. Missing clones are a known gap in these copies; in checked studies unresolved V genes cover under half, and the rest lacks a known reason. Clonal size and the V and J genes are those of that table, whereas D and trimming came from the DNA. This sample holds 100,000 to 150,000 clones; more than 65% were observed only once. The ten largest clones capture 2% to 2.5% of the sample.

The specimen sequenced was peripheral blood. The receptor was isolated from a woman aged 70 to 79 with acute or convalescent COVID-19. The chain employs TRBV4-3 and TRBJ1-5, with the D gene not confidently named. CDR3 sequence: CASSQDIGRDQPQHF. The DNA sequence is TGCGCCAGCAGCCAAGATATAGGGAGAGATCAGCCCCAGCATTTT.